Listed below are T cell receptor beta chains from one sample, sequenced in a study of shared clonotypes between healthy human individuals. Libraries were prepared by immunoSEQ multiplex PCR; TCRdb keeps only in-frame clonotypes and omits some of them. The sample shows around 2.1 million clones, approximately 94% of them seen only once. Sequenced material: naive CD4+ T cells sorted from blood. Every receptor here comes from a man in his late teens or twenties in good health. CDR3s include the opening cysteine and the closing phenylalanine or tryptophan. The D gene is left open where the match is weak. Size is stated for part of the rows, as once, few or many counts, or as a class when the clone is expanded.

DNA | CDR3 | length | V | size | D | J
TGTGCCAGCAGTGCCTTTCGACAGAGAGCCTATGGCTACACCTTC | CASSAFRQRAYGYTF | 15 | TRBV6-5 | - | - | TRBJ1-2
TGCGCCAGCAGGGTGACAGGGAACATGAACACTGAAGCTTTCTTT | CASRVTGNMNTEAFF | 15 | TRBV23-1 | - | TRBD1 | TRBJ1-1
TGTGCCAGCAGCGAGGACAGGGTGGGTCGACCCCTCCACTTT | CASSEDRVGRPLHF | 14 | TRBV6-5 | - | TRBD1 | TRBJ1-6
TGTGCCAGCAGTTCCCGACAGGGCGATAGCAATCAGCCCCAGCATTTT | CASSSRQGDSNQPQHF | 16 | TRBV6-6 | - | TRBD1 | TRBJ1-5
TGTGCCAGCAGTTACGGGCCCCACAAGGGGAACACTGAAGCTTTCTTT | CASSYGPHKGNTEAFF | 16 | TRBV6-6 | - | - | TRBJ1-1
TGTGCTAGCAGCTTAGGATTAAACACCGGGGAGCTGTTTTTT | CASSLGLNTGELFF | 14 | TRBV7-7 | - | - | TRBJ2-2
TGTGCCAGCAGTGACGAGACAAGGTCTGGCTACACCTTC | CASSDETRSGYTF | 13 | TRBV2 | once | - | TRBJ1-2
TGTGCCACTCTTTCGGGGGAGAGGGAGACCCAGTACTTC | CATLSGERETQYF | 13 | TRBV10-3 | once | - | TRBJ2-5
TGTGCCAGTAGGGACAGGGCGAACGAGCAGTACTTC | CASRDRANEQYF | 12 | TRBV19 | - | TRBD1 | TRBJ2-7
TGTGCCAGCAGTGTGTATAACTGGAACACTGAAGCTTTCTTT | CASSVYNWNTEAFF | 14 | TRBV6-1 | - | - | TRBJ1-1